These T cell receptor beta chains were read from a single sample in a study of cytomegalovirus exposure and HLA in healthy donors. This table comes from immunoSEQ multiplex PCR, and its TCRdb copy is limited to in-frame clones, with some not included. The table records 80,000 to 100,000 clones, about four fifths of them present only once. Sequencing input: PBMCs. These receptors were obtained from a man aged 40-49 years in good health and CMV-seropositive. The CDR3 runs from the conserved cysteine through the conserved F or W. The D gene is left open where the match is weak. Where a row states a size, it is once, few, many or the class of an expanded clone; other rows omit it.

V: TRBV6-1
D: -
J: TRBJ1-2
size: -
CDR3: CAVTGVYGYTF
DNA: TGTGCCGTCACAGGAGTCTATGGCTACACCTTC

V: TRBV5-1
D: TRBD1
J: TRBJ2-5
size: -
CDR3: CASSLQRTGEETQYF
DNA: TGCGCCAGCAGCTTGCAGAGGACAGGGGAAGAGACCCAGTACTTC

V: TRBV2
D: -
J: TRBJ1-1
size: -
CDR3: CASSVQGSPNTEAFF
DNA: TGTGCCAGCAGTGTCCAGGGATCCCCCAACACTGAAGCTTTCTTT

V: TRBV27
D: TRBD1
J: TRBJ2-7
size: -
CDR3: CASSLRGHRYEQYF
DNA: TGTGCCAGCAGTTTAAGGGGGCACCGCTACGAGCAGTACTTC

V: TRBV6-1
D: TRBD1
J: TRBJ1-2
size: -
CDR3: CASSEYRQGDGYTF
DNA: TGTGCCAGCAGTGAATACAGACAGGGGGATGGCTACACCTTC

V: TRBV19
D: TRBD1
J: TRBJ2-7
size: -
CDR3: CASSPLGQGPYEQYF
DNA: TGTGCCAGTAGTCCGCTGGGACAGGGGCCCTACGAGCAGTACTTC

V: TRBV10-1
D: -
J: TRBJ2-2
size: -
CDR3: CASSVSGITGELFF
DNA: TGCGCCAGCAGTGTTTCAGGGATCACCGGGGAGCTGTTTTTT

V: TRBV6-1
D: TRBD1
J: TRBJ2-7
size: -
CDR3: CASSPWTGEDYEQYF
DNA: TGTGCCAGCAGTCCCTGGACAGGGGAAGACTACGAGCAGTACTTC

V: TRBV6-5
D: -
J: TRBJ1-1
size: -
CDR3: CASLRTVNTEAFF
DNA: TGTGCCAGCCTCCGGACAGTAAACACTGAAGCTTTCTTT

V: TRBV9
D: TRBD2
J: TRBJ2-2
size: once
CDR3: CASSVLSSGAPLGSGELFF
DNA: TGTGCCAGCAGCGTATTATCTAGCGGGGCCCCACTTGGGTCCGGGGAGCTGTTTTTT